This TCR beta chain was recovered during a study of T cell repertoires in cytomegalovirus infection. Across the whole study: Epitope selection comprised recently identified HLA-C-restricted CMV epitopes and well-studied HLA-B-restricted CMV epitopes. It was the public TCR beta signatures that indicated both CMV infection and matching HLA type.

The ends were cut back, 5 bases at V and 2 bases at J, with 16 bases in the middle. Germline V gene sequence: CDR1 DFQATT, CDR2 SNEGSKA (reference sequence). The CDR3 contains 14 residues. TCRdb fed the reads into MiXCR, producing one record per CDR3 protein. The sample yields approximately 300,000 distinct CDR3 sequences, under 35% seen once. Concerning this clonotype itself: The antigen is undetermined.

Study-level results: HLA-C-restricted TCR beta clonotypes specific for CMV led the ex vivo response. CMV carriers with the relevant HLA were identified by cumulative public TCR beta family frequency.

The material sequenced was cultured PBMCs, taken from culture after CMV antigen stimulation. This chain uses TRBV20-1 with TRBJ2-7; perhaps TRBD2 as D (5 bases). The receptor comes from a human donor in good health (CMV status not recorded). Some clones in this sample may be carry-over from other donors' samples. The CDR3 protein is CSAGPGLYPYEQYF. CDR3 DNA sequence: TGCAGTGCTGGGCCAGGACTGTACCCCTACGAGCAGTACTTC.